The 17 T cell receptor beta chains presented below share a single source sample, sequenced in a study of tissue T cells after allogeneic stem cell transplantation. Enrolled prospectively were adult allogeneic hematopoietic cell transplant recipients whose graft-versus-host disease was steroid-refractory. TCRdb's copy holds only in-frame clones and misses some; the assay was immunoSEQ multiplex PCR. This table holds around 3,000 clones, around two thirds found once. Sequencing used ascending colon tissue, obtained at autopsy. These receptors were taken from a male patient older than 55 with steroid-refractory graft-versus-host disease after an allogeneic stem cell transplant. The graft donor may have given rise to some T cells.

This sequence joins TRBV5-6 and TRBJ2-3; weak D call: TRBD1 (6 bases). The V and J ends lost 4 bases and 9 bases respectively, with 24 bases between them. The CDR3 runs 16 residues. Germline CDR1 is SGHDT and CDR2 is YYEEEE. The CDR3 bases are TGTGCCAGCAGCGCAGGGGACAATCTACCCGGCGTAACGCAGTATTTT. It yields the protein CASSAGDNLPGVTQYF.

The chain has TRBV5-1 and TRBJ2-7; perhaps TRBD2 as D (6 bases). V was cut by 6 bases and J by 3 bases, with 13 bases left in between. The CDR3 runs 13 residues. In germline, CDR1 is SGHRS, CDR2 YFSETQ. CDR3 in amino acids: CASNDVGGYEQYF. Here the CDR3 DNA reads TGCGCCAGCAACGATGTCGGGGGCTACGAGCAGTACTTC.

In this sample, this clone turned up a few times. The gene calls are TRBV6-2 or TRBV6-3 and TRBJ1-5; unclear D gene. This CDR3 has 14 amino acids. Germline V gene data show CDR1 as MNHEY and CDR2 as SVGEGT. V was pared by 3 bases and J by 3 bases, with 9 bases between. The CDR3 protein is CASSYTWSNQPQHF. The CDR3 DNA sequence: TGTGCCAGCAGTTATACGTGGTCCAATCAGCCCCAGCATTTT.

This clone appeared a few times. The V call is TRBV5-6, the J call TRBJ2-1; D is unresolved. CDR1 SGHDT and CDR2 YYEEEE come from the germline V gene. The V gene lost 3 bases and the J gene lost 8 bases, with 9 bases spanning the gap. The CDR3 loop spans 12 amino acids. CDR3 sequence (DNA): TGTGCCAGCAGCTATCTACGGGATGAGCAGTTCTTC. Amino acid sequence: CASSYLRDEQFF.

Within the sample, this clone is medium-sized. Other DNA sequences in the sample encode the same CDR3. The CDR3 DNA is TGTGCCAGCAGTGCCGGGACAGCTAGCACAGATACGCAGTATTTT. Translated, it gives CASSAGTASTDTQYF. The genes are TRBV2 and TRBJ2-3, with 7 nucleotides matching TRBD1. This CDR3 contains 15 residues. Germline V gene lookup returns CDR1 SNHLY and CDR2 FYNNEI. Losses at the gene ends were 4 bases for V and 0 bases for J; bases not matched to a gene: 4.

The chain combines TRBV7-2 with TRBJ2-1; D possibly corresponds to TRBD2 (5 bases). CDR3 size: 12 residues. V lost 5 bases, J lost 13 bases, and 15 bases lay in between. Germline assignment: CDR1 SGHTA and CDR2 FQGNSA. As DNA, the CDR3 is TGTGCCAGCAGCATTGGCCTAGCCTCCCAGTTCTTC. It encodes CASSIGLASQFF.

The table lists this clone with a few counts. V is TRBV5-1 and J is TRBJ2-5, with D maybe TRBD1 (6 bases). V was clipped by 0 bases and J by 5 bases, with 14 bases between them. Germline V gene sequence: CDR1 SGHRS, CDR2 YFSETQ. CDR3 size: 15 residues. The CDR3 bases are TGCGCCAGCAGCTTGGGAGCTGGGGGCGGGGAGACCCAGTACTTC. It codes for CASSLGAGGGETQYF.

The rearrangement uses TRBV7-3 and TRBJ2-7; a possible D gene is TRBD1 (5 bases). The ends were cut back, 2 bases at V and 0 bases at J, with 14 bases in the middle. CDR3 length: 16 residues. Germline V lookup: CDR1 SGHTA, CDR2 FQGTGA. CDR3 bases: TGTGCCAGCAGCTTACGATTCGACAGCAGCTCCTACGAGCAGTACTTC. It is translated as CASSLRFDSSSYEQYF.

The chain is built from TRBV12-5 and TRBJ1-6; D is ambiguous. This CDR3 has 17 amino acids. Per germline, CDR1 LGHNT and CDR2 FRNRAP. Between the trimmed V and J ends, which lost 2 bases and 3 bases, there was a span of 14 bases. CDR3: CASGLTRSLHYNSPLHF. The CDR3 bases are TGTGCTAGTGGTTTGACTCGATCACTTCACTATAATTCACCCCTCCACTTT. Looking up the rest from reference TRBV12-5 and TRBJ1-6 gives the full variable domain: DARVTQTPRHKVTEMGQEVTMRCQPILGHNTVFWYRQTMMQGLELLAYFRNRAPLDDSGMPKDRFSAEMPDATLATLKIQPSEPRDSAVYFCASGLTRSLHYNSPLHFGNGTRLTVT.

The rearrangement links TRBV5-4 to TRBJ1-6; D gene uncertain. The CDR3 has 14 amino acids. Trimming took off 5 bases at V and 5 bases at J, with 11 bases between the two ends. The germline V gene has CDR1 SGHNT and CDR2 YYREEE (reference sequence). The chain's CDR3 is CASSPEPNNSPLHF. The CDR3 DNA follows: TGTGCCAGCAGTCCCGAGCCCAATAATTCACCCCTCCACTTT.

The chain has TRBV9 and TRBJ1-1, with D unresolved. Germline lookup yields CDR1 SGDLS and CDR2 YYNGEE. The CDR3 is made up of 13 amino acids. V was clipped by 1 base and J by 1 base, with 5 bases between them. CDR3 in DNA: TGTGCCAGCAGCGTACGACAGAACACTGAAGCTTTCTTT. Amino acids: CASSVRQNTEAFF.

The CDR3 DNA reads as TGTGCCATCAGTGAGTCGAGAAGCGGGAGTCCCCAGCATTTT. Amino acids: CAISESRSGSPQHF. The gene calls are TRBV10-3 and TRBJ1-5; D remains unclear. The CDR3 is 14 residues long. The V gene lost 0 bases and the J gene lost 10 bases, with 13 bases spanning the gap. Germline V CDR1 and CDR2: ENHRY, SYGVKD.

The chain uses TRBV11-2 and TRBJ2-7, with 12 positions matching TRBD2. Unmatched junction bases numbered 8, after V lost 0 bases and J lost 2 bases. The CDR3 covers 18 residues. Looked up from germline, CDR1 is SGHAT and CDR2 is FQNNGV. This CDR3 is CASSLEGASGGVAYEQYF. In DNA form, the CDR3 reads TGTGCCAGCAGCTTAGAGGGCGCTAGCGGGGGGGTTGCCTACGAGCAGTACTTC.

The rearrangement uses TRBV29-1 and TRBJ2-5, with a possible D match to TRBD2 (6 bases). The CDR3 loop spans 15 amino acids. V was cut by 5 bases and J by 6 bases, with 22 bases left in between. Per germline, CDR1 SQVTM and CDR2 ANQGSEA. DNA of the CDR3: TGCAGCGTTAAGGCCGGACTATCGCGTCAGCAGACCCAGTACTTC. It yields the protein CSVKAGLSRQQTQYF.

The rearrangement uses TRBV6-5 and TRBJ2-2; 7 positions match TRBD1. V gave up 2 bases and J gave up 6 bases; unmatched junction bases: 6. The CDR3 is 15 residues long. Germline assignment: CDR1 MNHEY and CDR2 SVGAGI. The CDR3 DNA sequence: TGTGCCAGCAGTTACCCCGACAGGGCCCCCGGGGAGCTGTTTTTT. This codes for CASSYPDRAPGELFF.

The rearrangement links TRBV19 to TRBJ1-4; D might be TRBD1 (5 bases). Germline CDR1 LNHDA, CDR2 SQIVND (reference sequence). The CDR3 sequence is 14 residues long. The V end was cut by 3 bases, the J end by 11 bases, with 16 bases between. The CDR3 region has the DNA TGTGCCAGTAGTATCGGGATCGGAACAGGCAAACTGTTTTTT. Translating gives CASSIGIGTGKLFF.

V and J are TRBV6-2 or TRBV6-3 and TRBJ1-5; D is unresolved. V was cut by 4 bases and J by 4 bases, with 17 bases left in between. CDR3 length: 16 amino acids. Per germline, CDR1 MNHEY and CDR2 SVGEGT. CDR3 bases: TGTGCCAGCAGTTTGGCCAGGCAGATCCGAAATCAGCCCCAGCATTTT. Translation gives CASSLARQIRNQPQHF.